This passage covers 29 T cell receptor beta chains from one sample sequenced in a study of blood T cell repertoires in COVID-19. The data were produced by immunoSEQ multiplex PCR, yet TCRdb's version contains in-frame clones alone and is incomplete. The profile shows under 350,000 clones, roughly 85% of them singletons. Specimen: PBMCs or T cells enriched from blood (not recorded which). The receptors were sampled from a woman aged 40 to 50 with acute COVID-19.

This clone was picked up one time. This sequence joins TRBV12-3 or TRBV12-4 and TRBJ2-7, with D perhaps matching TRBD1 (5 bases). Trimming shortened V by 4 bases and J by 2 bases, and 9 bases separated the two germline ends. There are 13 residues in the CDR3. The CDR3 DNA reads as TGTGCCAGCAGTTCAGGGTTACCCTACGAGCAGTACTTC. It is translated as CASSSGLPYEQYF.

This chain joins TRBV6-5 and TRBJ2-5; 8 bases match TRBD2. The CDR3 runs to 15 residues. CDR1 is MNHEY and CDR2 is SVGAGI in the germline V gene. V was clipped by 4 bases and J by 5 bases; unmatched bases: 9. In nucleotides, the CDR3 is TGTGCCAGCAGTTCCTCTGCGGGGGGAGGTGAGACCCAGTACTTC. Translating gives CASSSSAGGGETQYF.

The J gene is TRBJ1-4, the V gene TRBV9; D is possibly TRBD1 (5 bases). The germline V gene encodes CDR1 SGDLS and CDR2 YYNGEE. This CDR3 has 13 amino acids. With 1 base removed from V and 8 bases from J, the gap between germline ends came to 9 bases. DNA of the CDR3: TGTGCCAGCAGCGTAACAGGACGGGAAAAACTGTTTTTT. Protein product: CASSVTGREKLFF.

This chain links TRBV7-2 with TRBJ1-3; perhaps TRBD1 as D (6 bases). V was clipped by 7 bases and J by 0 bases, with 16 bases between them. CDR1 SGHTA and CDR2 FQGNSA come from the germline V gene. CDR3 length: 16 amino acids. CDR3 residues: CASKEGGTISGNTIYF. Here the CDR3 DNA reads TGTGCCAGCAAAGAGGGGGGGACGATCTCTGGAAACACCATATATTTT.

V and J are TRBV7-2 and TRBJ2-2; no clear D gene. The CDR3 sequence is 17 residues long. With 5 bases removed from V and 0 bases from J, the gap between germline ends came to 16 bases. Germline CDR1 reads SGHTA; CDR2 reads FQGNSA. As DNA, the CDR3 is TGTGCCAGCAGCCCCTTCTCACAGTACCCGAACACCGGGGAGCTGTTTTTT. Translated, it gives CASSPFSQYPNTGELFF.

The chain recombines TRBV28 with TRBJ2-7; no firm D call. Germline V gives CDR1 MDHEN, CDR2 SYDVKM. With 4 bases removed from V and 0 bases from J, the gap between germline ends came to 7 bases. The CDR3 consists of 13 residues. CDR3 in DNA: TGTGCCAGCAGTTCCCCATCCTCCTACGAGCAGTACTTC. Residues: CASSSPSSYEQYF.

This chain joins TRBV19 and TRBJ1-1; D may be TRBD1 (6 bases). The CDR3 has 18 residues. Trimming removed 5 bases at V and 3 bases at J, with 25 bases between. Germline V CDR1 and CDR2: LNHDA, SQIVND (reference sequence). CDR3 in DNA: TGTGCCAGTAGTTATAGAATTCAGGGGCCATTGTCGGACACTGAAGCTTTCTTT. Translating gives CASSYRIQGPLSDTEAFF. The complete variable domain, with remaining parts taken from reference TRBV19 and TRBJ1-1, reads DGGITQSPKYLFRKEGQNVTLSCEQNLNHDAMYWYRQDPGQGLRLIYYSQIVNDFQKGDIAEGYSVSREKKESFPLTVTSAQKNPTAFYLCASSYRIQGPLSDTEAFFGQGTRLTVV.

The chain recombines TRBV28 with TRBJ2-7; 7 bases are a match to TRBD2. This CDR3 spans 12 amino acids. Germline lookup yields CDR1 MDHEN and CDR2 SYDVKM. Trimming removed 0 bases from V and 7 bases from J; junction bases left unmatched: 0. The CDR3 sequence is CASSLWGGEQYF. The CDR3 DNA reads TGTGCCAGCAGTTTATGGGGAGGGGAGCAGTACTTC.

This sequence joins TRBV18 and TRBJ2-1; 8 positions match TRBD2. Germline V CDR1 and CDR2: KGHSH, LQKENI. The J segment lost 7 bases and the V segment lost 2 bases, leaving 10 bases of the junction unmatched. This CDR3 contains 16 residues. Here the CDR3 DNA reads TGTGCCAGCTCACCATTCCGGGAGGGCCTGAGGAATGAGCAGTTCTTC. Residues: CASSPFREGLRNEQFF.

The chain uses TRBV4-3 and TRBJ1-6; no definite D call. V shed 0 bases and J shed 9 bases, with 12 bases lying between them. CDR3 size: 15 residues. CDR1 is LGHNA and CDR2 is YSLEER in the germline V gene. The CDR3 loop reads CASSQDGGISSPLHF. DNA of the CDR3: TGCGCCAGCAGCCAAGACGGAGGCATCAGTTCACCCCTCCACTTT.

The rearrangement links TRBV7-3 to TRBJ1-1, with 7 bases lining up with TRBD1. The V and J ends lost 2 bases and 5 bases, in that order; junction bases with no gene match: 8. CDR3 length: 15 residues. Germline-derived CDR1 and CDR2 are SGHTA and FQGTGA. The DNA of the CDR3 is TGTGCCAGCAGCTTAGGAGGACAGGCGGGGACTGAAGCTTTCTTT. It translates to CASSLGGQAGTEAFF. The full variable domain, rest sourced from reference TRBV7-3 and TRBJ1-1, is GAGVSQTPSNKVTEKGKYVELRCDPISGHTALYWYRQSLGQGPEFLIYFQGTGAADDSGLPNDRFFAVRPEGSVSTLKIQRTERGDSAVYLCASSLGGQAGTEAFFGQGTRLTVV.

The chain recombines TRBV7-2 with TRBJ2-7; TRBD2 aligns across 8 bases. J gave up 3 bases and V 5 bases, and 6 bases lay outside the gene matches. Germline V gene data show CDR1 as SGHTA and CDR2 as FQGNSA. The CDR3 is made up of 14 amino acids. CDR3 DNA: TGTGCCAGCAGCCTAGGACTAGCCGACTACGAGCAGTACTTC. Translating gives CASSLGLADYEQYF.

This clone was seen just once. This chain uses TRBV6-2 or TRBV6-3 with TRBJ2-5; 8 bases align to TRBD2. Germline CDR1 and CDR2: MNHEY and SVGEGT. This CDR3 region has 16 residues. V lost 1 base, J lost 2 bases, and 6 bases stayed unmatched. CDR3 coding DNA: TGTGCCAGCAGTTACTTGGCGGGAGGCCCACAAGAGACCCAGTACTTC. It translates to CASSYLAGGPQETQYF.

The chain couples TRBV7-2 to TRBJ1-2; 7 bases are shared with TRBD1. CDR3 length: 13 amino acids. V was pared by 4 bases and J by 4 bases, with 3 bases of the junction left unmatched. Germline CDR1 reads SGHTA; CDR2 reads FQGNSA. The chain's CDR3 is CASSSGQTYGYTF. DNA of the CDR3: TGTGCCAGCAGCTCGGGACAGACCTATGGCTACACCTTC.

The chain joins TRBV10-3 to TRBJ2-7; 8 positions agree with TRBD1. V shed 10 bases and J 5 bases; nucleotides not matched to a gene: 13. Germline values: CDR1 ENHRY, CDR2 SYGVKD. The CDR3 spans 14 residues. The CDR3 loop reads CATGERIQGDEQYF. In DNA form, the CDR3 reads TGTGCCACCGGAGAACGGATACAGGGGGACGAGCAGTACTTC.

The J gene is TRBJ1-5, the V gene TRBV19; TRBD1 matches at 10 bases. This CDR3 is 15 amino acids long. Trimming cost V 6 bases and J 5 bases; bases outside gene matches: 7. Germline V gene sequence: CDR1 LNHDA, CDR2 SQIVND (reference sequence). CDR3 bases: TGTGCCAGTAGACCCGTCGGGACAGGGGATCAGCCCCAGCATTTT. This codes for CASRPVGTGDQPQHF.

This chain joins TRBV15 and TRBJ1-2, with TRBD1 matching 9 bases. J lost 6 bases, V lost 0 bases, and 5 bases had no gene match. Germline CDR1 LNHNV, CDR2 YYDKDF (reference sequence). The CDR3 extends over 15 amino acids. The CDR3 protein is CATSRDRGTGNGYTF. The CDR3 DNA sequence: TGTGCCACCAGCAGAGATAGGGGGACAGGGAATGGCTACACCTTC.

This clone occurred once. The CDR3 loop is CASSEAVSGGASTDTQYF. CDR3 coding DNA: TGTGCCAGCAGTGAAGCGGTGAGCGGGGGGGCATCAACAGATACGCAGTATTTT. The rearrangement uses TRBV2 and TRBJ2-3; TRBD2 agrees at 10 bases. Germline V gene data show CDR1 as SNHLY and CDR2 as FYNNEI. CDR3 length equals 18 residues. The junction had 9 bases not matched to a gene; V was cut back by 0 bases and J by 3 bases.

This clone was counted a single time. V usage is TRBV4-2 and J usage is TRBJ2-7, with D tentatively TRBD2 (5 bases). V lost 0 bases and J 7 bases, leaving 10 bases between the germline ends. Germline CDR1 is LGHNA and CDR2 is YNFKEQ. CDR3 length: 13 amino acids. In nucleotides, the CDR3 is TGTGCCAGCAGCCAAGATCCGACGGGAGAGCAGTACTTC. Translating gives CASSQDPTGEQYF.

CDR3 sequence (DNA): TGTGCCAGCAGCCTCCATGGGGGCGCGAGCACAGATACGCAGTATTTT. It encodes CASSLHGGASTDTQYF. The genes are TRBV5-4 and TRBJ2-3; the D gene is possibly TRBD1 (6 bases). There are 16 residues in the CDR3. Trimming cost V 4 bases and J 0 bases, with 15 bases left between them. The germline V gene has CDR1 SGHNT and CDR2 YYREEE (reference sequence).

The rearrangement joins TRBV5-4 to TRBJ2-7; D is ambiguous. The V gene's germline CDR1 is SGHNT and CDR2 YYREEE (reference sequence). V lost 1 base to trimming and J lost 0 bases, with 11 bases between them. The CDR3 has 15 residues. The CDR3 coding sequence is TGTGCCAGCAGCTTGACGCCGGGTAGCTCCTACGAGCAGTACTTC. Its protein is CASSLTPGSSYEQYF.

The V and J genes are TRBV27 and TRBJ1-5; 10 nucleotides match TRBD1. This CDR3 contains 15 residues. J was trimmed by 2 bases and V by 3 bases; bases with no gene match: 1. Germline values: CDR1 MNHEY, CDR2 SMNVEV (reference sequence). The CDR3 DNA follows: TGTGCCAGCAGTTTTGGACAGGGGGGCAATCAGCCCCAGCATTTT. Amino acid sequence: CASSFGQGGNQPQHF.

The J gene is TRBJ1-4, the V gene TRBV3-1 (or the pseudogene TRBV3-2), with TRBD1 identical over 9 bases. Germline CDR1 and CDR2: LGHDT and YNNKEL (reference sequence). The CDR3 contains 18 residues. The V and J ends lost 2 bases and 8 bases, in that order; junction bases with no gene match: 15. The CDR3 bases are TGTGCCAGCAGCCAACGTAGGACAGGGGAGGGTGCTGGGGAAAAACTGTTTTTT. It codes for CASSQRRTGEGAGEKLFF.

This clone showed up just once. The V gene is TRBV21-1, the J gene TRBJ1-3; whether TRBD1, the table's D call, matches the DNA was not checked. TRBV21-1 is tagged as a pseudogene. The CDR3 is made up of 17 amino acids. CDR3 residues: CASSLPGQLSSGNTIYF. CDR3 nucleotides: TGTGCCAGCAGCCTACCCGGACAGTTAAGCTCTGGAAACACCATATATTTT.

J is TRBJ1-1 and V is TRBV19, with TRBD1 matching over 10 bases. The CDR3 is 14 amino acids. J gave up 4 bases and V 10 bases, and 9 bases lay outside the gene matches. Germline lookup yields CDR1 LNHDA and CDR2 SQIVND (reference sequence). The CDR3 is CATLRQGAGTEAFF. The CDR3 region has the DNA TGTGCCACTCTAAGACAGGGGGCCGGCACTGAAGCTTTCTTT.

This chain links TRBV27 with TRBJ2-2, with D perhaps TRBD2 (5 bases). CDR3 size: 13 residues. The V end lost 3 bases, the J end lost 4 bases, and 6 bases lay between the germline ends. The germline V gene encodes CDR1 MNHEY and CDR2 SMNVEV (reference sequence). The CDR3 DNA sequence: TGTGCCAGCAGTTTTGGAGGCACCGGGGAGCTGTTTTTT. Amino acid sequence: CASSFGGTGELFF.

This chain joins TRBV28 and TRBJ2-7, with 9 positions matching TRBD1. V lost 8 bases to trimming and J lost 8 bases; unmatched junction nucleotides: 10. The V gene's germline CDR1 is MDHEN and CDR2 SYDVKM. The CDR3 spans 13 residues. CDR3 in amino acids: CASGLTGGVKQYF. The CDR3 DNA follows: TGTGCCAGCGGACTGACAGGGGGTGTAAAGCAGTACTTC.

This clone appeared a few times. The chain carries TRBV7-2 and TRBJ1-6; D unresolved. The germline V gene encodes CDR1 SGHTA and CDR2 FQGNSA. This CDR3 has 12 amino acids. Trimming shortened V by 5 bases and J by 8 bases, and 7 bases separated the two germline ends. The CDR3 is CASSPDYSPLHF. Written as DNA, the CDR3 is TGTGCCAGCAGCCCTGACTATTCACCCCTCCACTTT. The variable domain in full, with the rest retrieved from reference TRBV7-2 and TRBJ1-6, is GAGVSQSPSNKVTEKGKDVELRCDPISGHTALYWYRQSLGQGLEFLIYFQGNSAPDKSGLPSDRFSAERTGGSVSTLTIQRTQQEDSAVYLCASSPDYSPLHFGNGTRLTVT.

Comment on this clone: Other nucleotide sequences in the sample specify the same CDR3. The V and J genes are TRBV4-2 and TRBJ2-7; D call uncertain. There are 13 residues in the CDR3. CDR1 is LGHNA, CDR2 YNFKEQ, per germline. Deletions cut 1 base from V and 4 bases from J, with 8 bases between. As DNA, the CDR3 is TGTGCCAGCAGCCAAGGGCTGGCATACGAGCAGTACTTC. Translation gives CASSQGLAYEQYF.